This T cell receptor beta chain is from a study of PD-1 blockade in classical Hodgkin lymphoma. Whole-study context: Patients were dosed intravenously with nivolumab at 3 mg/kg every 2 weeks. Points from the study as a whole: Newly diagnosed patients reportedly had lower baseline TCR diversity than healthy donors.

Time point denoted: cycle 4 day 1 (C4D1), after 6 weeks of nivolumab. Following autologous stem cell transplantation, relapse occurred in every patient, and exposure to brentuximab vedotin varied. CDR3 length: 12 residues. Germline V gene sequence: CDR1 SNHLY, CDR2 FYNNEI. Repertoires were generated with immunoSEQ multiplex PCR, while TCRdb's copy carries only in-frame clones and drops some. The sample consists of over 85,000 clones, roughly nine tenths of them appearing once. For this clone: Its antigen is still unknown. Its ends do not fully match the called genes, so a read error is possible.

The sample in question was peripheral blood mononuclear cells (PBMCs), obtained before the fourth cycle of nivolumab. The genes are TRBV2 and TRBJ2-1, with TRBD2 matching over 13 bases. The TCR was taken from a human donor with classical Hodgkin lymphoma. The CDR3 region is CASSKGTSGALF. DNA of the CDR3: TGTGCCAGCAGCAAGGGGACTAGCGGGGCCCTCTTC. Based on the CDR3 plus reference TRBV2 and TRBJ2-1, the full variable domain is EPEVTQTPSHQVTQMGQEVILRCVPISNHLYFYWYRQILGQKVEFLVSFYNNEISEKSEIFDDQFSVERPDGSNFTLKIRSTKLEDSAMYFCASSKGTSGALFGPGTRLTVL.